Below, 10 T cell receptor beta chains from the same sample are listed, as sequenced in a study of cytomegalovirus exposure and HLA in healthy donors. The PCR had 60 Vbeta and 13 Jbeta primers. Produced via immunoSEQ multiplex PCR; TCRdb's table is partial and in-frame only. Of about 160,000 clones listed, roughly 85% are singletons. Sequences were obtained from PBMCs. The receptors were sampled from a woman in her 30s in good health and CMV-seronegative.

The genes are TRBV9 and TRBJ2-2; the match to TRBD2 covers 7 bases. CDR3 length: 17 amino acids. V dropped 2 bases and J dropped 0; count of bases not matched to a gene: 7. Per the germline V gene, CDR1 is SGDLS and CDR2 is YYNGEE. CDR3 protein: CASSVQAGRANTGELFF. The CDR3 bases are TGTGCCAGCAGCGTTCAAGCGGGGCGCGCGAACACCGGGGAGCTGTTTTTT.

V is TRBV29-1 and J is TRBJ1-4; 8 bases match TRBD1. With V trimmed by 6 bases and J by 6 bases, 6 bases remained unmatched. The germline V gene has CDR1 SQVTM and CDR2 ANQGSEA. The CDR3 has 13 residues. The CDR3 loop reads CSVRDRTYEKLFF. In DNA, the CDR3 is TGCAGCGTCCGGGACAGGACATATGAAAAACTGTTTTTT.

The chain recombines TRBV4-1 with TRBJ2-4, with TRBD1 as a possible D gene (6 bases). This CDR3 is built from 15 residues. V was clipped by 1 base and J by 10 bases, with 17 bases between them. Germline V lookup: CDR1 MGHRA, CDR2 YSYEKL. CDR3 sequence: CASSQAGQGITIQYF. Here the CDR3 DNA reads TGCGCCAGCAGCCAAGCGGGGCAGGGGATTACTATTCAGTACTTC.

The chain has TRBV29-1 and TRBJ1-6, with D maybe TRBD1 (6 bases). V was trimmed by 6 bases and J by 10 bases, leaving 16 bases between them. CDR3 length: 13 residues. The germline gives CDR1 SQVTM, CDR2 ANQGSEA. The CDR3 sequence is CSVSDRTGSPLHF. The CDR3 coding sequence is TGCAGCGTCTCCGACAGGACCGGGTCACCCCTCCACTTT.

This clone was detected a few times. The CDR3 reads CASSEDRGGNYGYTF. In DNA form, the CDR3 reads TGTGCCAGCAGCGAGGACAGGGGTGGAAACTATGGCTACACCTTC. J is TRBJ1-2 and V is TRBV5-6; 9 positions agree with TRBD1. From germline, CDR1 is SGHDT and CDR2 YYEEEE. This CDR3 comprises 15 residues. Germline trimming cut 4 bases from V and 2 bases from J; bases unmatched to any gene: 6.

The rearrangement uses TRBV18 and TRBJ1-3; D might be TRBD1 (5 bases). The CDR3 length is 15 residues. Germline-derived CDR1 and CDR2 are KGHSH and LQKENI. V was trimmed by 4 bases and J by 3 bases, leaving 13 bases between them. The CDR3 loop is CASSLTDSFGNTIYF. The DNA of the CDR3 is TGTGCCAGCTCACTTACCGACAGTTTTGGAAACACCATATATTTT.

The chain uses TRBV6-5 and TRBJ2-3, with a possible D match to TRBD1 (5 bases). CDR3 length: 11 amino acids. V lost 6 bases, J lost 8 bases, and 9 bases lay in between. CDR1 and CDR2 from the germline V gene are MNHEY and SVGAGI. CDR3 in DNA: TGTGCCAGCAGCCAAGGGGCTACGCAGTATTTT. This codes for CASSQGATQYF.

With respect to this clone: This same CDR3 is encoded by further DNA sequences in the sample. The V call is TRBV9, the J call TRBJ1-2; TRBD1 aligns across 8 bases. Unmatched junction bases numbered 4, after V lost 3 bases and J lost 6 bases. This CDR3 spans 13 amino acids. Germline V gives CDR1 SGDLS, CDR2 YYNGEE. The DNA for the CDR3 is TGTGCCAGCAGCGGGGACAGGTTGGATGGCTACACCTTC. Protein sequence: CASSGDRLDGYTF.

The chain has TRBV6-5 and TRBJ1-2; a weak D match, TRBD1 (6 bases). With 6 bases removed from V and 7 bases from J, the gap between germline ends came to 15 bases. The CDR3 extends over 13 amino acids. Per germline, CDR1 MNHEY and CDR2 SVGAGI. CDR3 coding DNA: TGTGCCAGCAGAGAAGGACAGTTTTCTGGCTACACCTTC. This gives the protein CASREGQFSGYTF.

This chain links TRBV15 with TRBJ2-2; 7 positions agree with TRBD1. V shed 0 bases and J 7 bases; nucleotides not matched to a gene: 5. The CDR3 is 15 amino acids. Germline V lookup: CDR1 LNHNV, CDR2 YYDKDF (reference sequence). The CDR3, as DNA: TGTGCCACCAGCAGAGAGCTACAGGGGTTCGGGGAGCTGTTTTTT. The encoded protein is CATSRELQGFGELFF.